This T cell receptor (beta chain) was found in a study of T cell clones after liver transplantation. As for the study in general: At least one year of complete immunosuppression withdrawal without enzymes over twice normal defined tolerance. Study observations and caveats: Conclusions were preliminary, with small, heterogeneous patient groups.

Profiled with immunoSEQ multiplex PCR; TCRdb holds only in-frame clones, not every one. The table lists more than 65,000 clones, 75% to 85% of them singletons. To note about this clone: As yet, its antigen is unknown.

The material was CD4+ T cells from blood, obtained 12 months after liver transplant. This receptor was taken from a human patient who received a liver transplant. The graft donor may account for some of the T cells.

The CDR3 nucleotides read TGTGCCAGCAGCCTAAACAGGGGCAAAGAGACCCAGTACTTC. This encodes CASSLNRGKETQYF. The chain has TRBV28 and TRBJ2-5; TRBD1 matches at 7 bases. Germline V gene sequence: CDR1 MDHEN, CDR2 SYDVKM. CDR3 length: 14 amino acids. V was clipped by 6 bases and J by 3 bases; unmatched bases: 7.